One and the same sample provided the 21 T cell receptor beta chains below, sequenced in a study of neurological immune-mediated disorders. Using its own MiXCR run on the 5' RACE reads, TCRdb lists one record per CDR3 protein. The data contain 18,000 or so distinct CDR3 sequences, approximately 12% of them singletons. The sequencing sample was made of CD8+ T cells from blood. These receptors came from a woman aged 50 to 65 in good health.

This clonotype has ten or more counts. This rearrangement joins TRBV7-9 to TRBJ2-6; D uncertain. V was clipped by 6 bases and J by 0 bases, with 15 bases between them. This CDR3 has 17 residues. CDR1 is SEHNR, CDR2 FQNEAQ, per germline (reference sequence). CDR3 sequence (DNA): TGTGCCAGCAGTTCAGGACGGACGAGCTCTGGGGCCAACGTCCTGACTTTC. Amino acid sequence: CASSSGRTSSGANVLTF.

This clonotype was picked up many times. The V gene is TRBV7-3, the J gene TRBJ2-1; D is perhaps TRBD1 (6 bases). CDR1 is SGHTA and CDR2 is FQGTGA in the germline V gene. Trimming removed 3 bases at V and 0 bases at J, with 6 bases between. The CDR3 consists of 14 residues. This CDR3 is CASSLDSSYNEQFF. As DNA, the CDR3 is TGTGCCAGCAGCTTGGACAGCTCCTACAATGAGCAGTTCTTC.

In its sample, this clonotype was seen many times. This rearrangement joins TRBV11-3 to TRBJ2-2, with D uncertain. Per germline, CDR1 SGHNT and CDR2 YENEEA. The CDR3 loop spans 14 amino acids. Trimming pared 5 bases from V and 4 bases from J, leaving 11 bases between. The DNA for the CDR3 is TGTGCCAGCAGCCCGGCAGGTCCCACCGGGGAGCTGTTTTTT. This codes for CASSPAGPTGELFF.

This clonotype was counted ten times or more. The V call is TRBV27, the J call TRBJ2-3; 7 bases align to TRBD1. V trimming: 6 bases; J trimming: 7 bases; junction bases outside the gene matches: 4. Germline V gives CDR1 MNHEY, CDR2 SMNVEV (reference sequence). The CDR3 spans 12 residues. This CDR3 reads CASRQGKNTQYF. As DNA, the CDR3 is TGTGCCAGCAGACAGGGGAAAAATACGCAGTATTTT.

About this clonotype: A read error is possible here, since a much larger clone lies one base away. The V gene is TRBV6-4, the J gene TRBJ2-2, with 8 nucleotides matching TRBD2. The CDR3 spans 14 residues. In germline, CDR1 is MRHNA, CDR2 SNTAGT. The trim removed 6 bases at V and 3 bases at J, leaving 3 bases unmatched. CDR3 in DNA: TGTGCCAGCAGAAGTAGCGGGGACACCGGGGAGCTGTTTTTT. Protein sequence: CASRSSGDTGELFF.

This clonotype was detected ten times or more. The gene calls are TRBV20-1 and TRBJ1-1; D not resolved. The ends were cut back, 2 bases at V and 6 bases at J, with 13 bases in the middle. The CDR3 totals 13 residues. The germline V gene encodes CDR1 DFQATT and CDR2 SNEGSKA (reference sequence). The CDR3 protein is CSARSTSAPEAFF. The CDR3, as DNA: TGCAGTGCTAGATCCACATCGGCCCCTGAAGCTTTCTTT.

This clonotype ranks as medium-sized. J is TRBJ1-1 and V is TRBV5-5; D uncertain. The CDR3 is 16 residues long. V was trimmed by 1 base and J by 2 bases, leaving 15 bases between them. Per the germline V gene, CDR1 is SGHKS and CDR2 is YYEKEE (reference sequence). CDR3: CASSLRTGGVNTEAFF. The CDR3 nucleotides read TGTGCCAGCAGCTTGCGAACGGGAGGCGTCAACACTGAAGCTTTCTTT. Variable domain in full (rest from reference TRBV5-5 and TRBJ1-1): DAGVTQSPTHLIKTRGQQVTLRCSPISGHKSVSWYQQVLGQGPQFIFQYYEKEERGRGNFPDRFSARQFPNYSSELNVNALLLGDSALYLCASSLRTGGVNTEAFFGQGTRLTVV.

This clonotype was seen at least ten times. The chain uses TRBV18 and TRBJ2-2; 9 nucleotides line up with TRBD1. Germline trimming cut 6 bases from V and 1 base from J; bases unmatched to any gene: 6. The CDR3 extends over 16 amino acids. Looked up from germline, CDR1 is KGHSH and CDR2 is LQKENI. CDR3 loop: CASSRTGVWNTGELFF. CDR3 nucleotide sequence: TGTGCCAGCTCGCGGACAGGGGTCTGGAACACCGGGGAGCTGTTTTTT.

This clonotype was seen repeatedly, ten times or more. This chain connects TRBV27 to TRBJ1-1; D not certain. CDR1 and CDR2 (germline): MNHEY, SMNVEV (reference sequence). The CDR3 spans 16 residues. V was pared by 0 bases and J by 0 bases, with 11 bases between. The CDR3 here is CASSLSARYMNTEAFF. CDR3 nucleotide sequence: TGTGCCAGCAGTTTATCGGCCCGGTACATGAACACTGAAGCTTTCTTT.

This clonotype occurred many times. V and J are TRBV28 and TRBJ1-1, with TRBD1 as a possible D gene (5 bases). The CDR3 is made up of 13 amino acids. Germline V gene lookup returns CDR1 MDHEN and CDR2 SYDVKM. Trimming removed 3 bases at V and 5 bases at J, with 10 bases between. CDR3 residues: CASSFGRATEAFF. As DNA, the CDR3 is TGTGCCAGCAGTTTTGGCAGGGCAACTGAAGCTTTCTTT.

This clonotype has at least ten counts. The genes are TRBV9 and TRBJ1-1; no reliable D call. This CDR3 is 15 amino acids long. The germline gives CDR1 SGDLS, CDR2 YYNGEE. Trimming took off 0 bases at V and 1 base at J, with 10 bases between the two ends. The CDR3 here is CASSVVAASNTEAFF. In nucleotides, the CDR3 is TGTGCCAGCAGCGTAGTGGCTGCTTCGAACACTGAAGCTTTCTTT.

This clonotype was seen many times. The gene calls are TRBV30 and TRBJ2-7; D unclear. Germline CDR1 reads GTSNPN; CDR2 reads SVGIG (reference sequence). The CDR3 contains 15 residues. Between the trimmed V and J ends, which lost 1 base and 4 bases, there was a span of 17 bases. CDR3: CAWSDDSRDRYEQYF. In DNA, the CDR3 is TGTGCCTGGAGTGACGATTCCCGAGACCGATACGAGCAGTACTTC.

In this sample, this clonotype turned up many times. V is TRBV20-1 and J is TRBJ2-3, with 14 bases matching TRBD2. CDR3 length: 18 residues. From germline, CDR1 is DFQATT and CDR2 SNEGSKA (reference sequence). V trimming: 1 base; J trimming: 0 bases; junction bases outside the gene matches: 6. In DNA form, the CDR3 reads TGCAGTGCTAGAGGGACTAGCGGGGGGAGGCCGAGCACAGATACGCAGTATTTT. Amino acid sequence: CSARGTSGGRPSTDTQYF.

Ten or more counts support this clonotype. This sequence joins TRBV9 and TRBJ2-7; 7 bases fit TRBD2. The CDR3 has 15 amino acids. The germline gives CDR1 SGDLS, CDR2 YYNGEE. V gave up 4 bases and J gave up 0 bases; unmatched junction bases: 7. The CDR3 nucleotides are TGTGCCAGCAGCACGGCTAGCGGAAACTCCTACGAGCAGTACTTC. It is translated as CASSTASGNSYEQYF.

This clonotype was detected ten times or more. V gene TRBV7-2 combines with J gene TRBJ1-1; possibly TRBD1 for D (5 bases). The V gene lost 1 base and the J gene lost 4 bases, with 13 bases spanning the gap. The CDR3 loop spans 15 amino acids. CDR1 and CDR2 from the germline V gene are SGHTA and FQGNSA. For the CDR3, the DNA is TGTGCCAGCAGCTTAGGTTGGGGGGGAGGCACTGAAGCTTTCTTT. Its protein is CASSLGWGGGTEAFF.

This clonotype has a count of ten or more. The CDR3 protein is CASSIQREQFF. For the CDR3, the DNA is TGTGCCAGCAGCATTCAGCGCGAGCAGTTCTTC. The gene calls are TRBV28 and TRBJ2-1; D gene ambiguous. This CDR3 has 11 residues. V was clipped by 6 bases and J by 10 bases, with 10 bases between them. Looked up from germline, CDR1 is MDHEN and CDR2 is SYDVKM.

This clonotype has at least ten counts. In DNA form, the CDR3 reads TGTGCCAGCAGTCGGGCGGAGCGGCAAGAGACCCAGTACTTC. Protein sequence: CASSRAERQETQYF. The chain joins TRBV28 to TRBJ2-5, with D possibly matching TRBD2 (5 bases). The CDR3 covers 14 residues. Germline V gene data show CDR1 as MDHEN and CDR2 as SYDVKM. V was trimmed by 5 bases and J by 2 bases, leaving 12 bases between them.

Many counts were recorded for this clonotype. The genes are TRBV18 and TRBJ2-7; maybe TRBD1 (7 bases). Germline V CDR1 and CDR2: KGHSH, LQKENI. Deletions cut 6 bases from V and 2 bases from J, with 14 bases between. This CDR3 comprises 14 residues. CDR3 in DNA: TGTGCCAGCTCGGCGGGACAGTCGACCTACGAGCAGTACTTC. Protein sequence: CASSAGQSTYEQYF.

This clonotype appeared many times. J is TRBJ1-2 and V is TRBV27, with D possibly being TRBD1 (5 bases). The ends were cut back, 10 bases at V and 2 bases at J, with 14 bases in the middle. This CDR3 comprises 13 residues. In germline, CDR1 is MNHEY, CDR2 SMNVEV (reference sequence). Here the CDR3 DNA reads TGTGCCACCAAAGAGGCAGGGAACTATGGCTACACCTTC. This translates into CATKEAGNYGYTF.

This clonotype was counted many times. The chain combines TRBV9 with TRBJ2-1; 7 nucleotides agree with TRBD2. Germline V gives CDR1 SGDLS, CDR2 YYNGEE. With 2 bases clipped from V and 9 bases from J, the junction kept 5 bases outside the gene matches. The CDR3 loop spans 13 amino acids. The chain's CDR3 is CASSVGGGTEQFF. CDR3 nucleotide sequence: TGTGCCAGCAGCGTGGGGGGAGGGACTGAGCAGTTCTTC. Using reference TRBV9 and TRBJ2-1 for the parts outside the CDR3, the full variable domain is DSGVTQTPKHLITATGQRVTLRCSPRSGDLSVYWYQQSLDQGLQFLIQYYNGEERAKGNILERFSAQQFPDLHSELNLSSLELGDSALYFCASSVGGGTEQFFGPGTRLTVL.

At least ten counts were recorded for this clonotype. CDR3 protein: CASSAPGAGTDTQYF. The CDR3 nucleotides read TGTGCCAGCAGCGCGCCCGGGGCCGGCACAGATACGCAGTATTTT. This chain links TRBV7-2 with TRBJ2-3; D possibly uses TRBD1 or TRBD2 (5 bases each). The CDR3 loop spans 15 amino acids. The V gene's germline CDR1 is SGHTA and CDR2 FQGNSA. The ends were cut back, 5 bases at V and 1 base at J, with 13 bases in the middle.